This entry is about one T cell receptor beta chain. The target antigen is unknown. Trimming removed 4 bases from V and 6 bases from J, with 12 bases in between. Germline CDR1 and CDR2: MNHEY and SVGAGI. The CDR3 length is 13 residues. This sample is drawn from a study of siplizumab effects on memory and regulatory T cells. General study points: Siplizumab significantly brought down the alloreactive sequences that trace back to unstimulated CD4+ memory cells. A major contribution to the alloresponse seemed to be made by naive T cells, which seemed more diverse than memory cells. Proliferating Tregs in siplizumab cultures were never verified as suppressive.

Each sample contributed roughly 100,000 TCR templates to the assay. Some clones are missing from TCRdb's copy, which holds only in-frame ones; the method was immunoSEQ multiplex PCR. The table shows 100,000 or so clones, with about 93% occurring only once. The specimen sequenced was Tregs sorted from blood. The chain joins TRBV6-5 to TRBJ1-1; no definite D call. This sequence was found in a human donor in good health. CDR3: CASSLRRIAEAFF. CDR3 DNA sequence: TGTGCCAGCAGTTTGCGCAGGATAGCTGAAGCTTTCTTT.